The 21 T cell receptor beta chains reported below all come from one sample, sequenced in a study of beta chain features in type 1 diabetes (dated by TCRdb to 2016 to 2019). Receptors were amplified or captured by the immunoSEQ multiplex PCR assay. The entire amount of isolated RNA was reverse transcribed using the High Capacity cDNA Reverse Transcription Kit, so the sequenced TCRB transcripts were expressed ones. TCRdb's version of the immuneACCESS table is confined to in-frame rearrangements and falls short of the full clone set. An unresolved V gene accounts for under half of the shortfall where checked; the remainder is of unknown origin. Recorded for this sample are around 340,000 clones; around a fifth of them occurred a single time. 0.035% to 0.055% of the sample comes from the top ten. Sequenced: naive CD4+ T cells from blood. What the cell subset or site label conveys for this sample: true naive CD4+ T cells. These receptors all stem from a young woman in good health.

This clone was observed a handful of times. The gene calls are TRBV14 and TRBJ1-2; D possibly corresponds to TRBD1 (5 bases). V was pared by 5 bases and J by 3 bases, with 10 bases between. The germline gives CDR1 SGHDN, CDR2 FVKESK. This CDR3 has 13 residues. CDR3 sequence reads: CASSLGLDYGYTF. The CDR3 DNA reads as TGTGCCAGCAGCTTGGGACTCGACTATGGCTACACCTTC.

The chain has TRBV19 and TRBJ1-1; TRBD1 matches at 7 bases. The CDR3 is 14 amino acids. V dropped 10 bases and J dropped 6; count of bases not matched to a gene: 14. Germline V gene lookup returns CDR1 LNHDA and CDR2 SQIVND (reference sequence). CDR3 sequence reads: CATQGRGGEAEAFF. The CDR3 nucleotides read TGTGCCACCCAAGGGAGAGGGGGCGAAGCTGAAGCTTTCTTT.

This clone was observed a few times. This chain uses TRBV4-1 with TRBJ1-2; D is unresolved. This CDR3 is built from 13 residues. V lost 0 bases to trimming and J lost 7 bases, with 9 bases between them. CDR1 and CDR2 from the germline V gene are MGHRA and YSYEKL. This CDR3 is CASSQDAGSGYTF. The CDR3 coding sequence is TGCGCCAGCAGCCAAGATGCGGGATCTGGCTACACCTTC.

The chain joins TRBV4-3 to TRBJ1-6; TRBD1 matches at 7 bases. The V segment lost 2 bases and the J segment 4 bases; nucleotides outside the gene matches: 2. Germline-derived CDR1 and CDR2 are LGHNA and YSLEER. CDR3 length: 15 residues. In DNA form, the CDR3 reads TGCGCCAGCAGCCAACAGACAGGGTATAATTCACCCCTCCACTTT. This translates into CASSQQTGYNSPLHF.

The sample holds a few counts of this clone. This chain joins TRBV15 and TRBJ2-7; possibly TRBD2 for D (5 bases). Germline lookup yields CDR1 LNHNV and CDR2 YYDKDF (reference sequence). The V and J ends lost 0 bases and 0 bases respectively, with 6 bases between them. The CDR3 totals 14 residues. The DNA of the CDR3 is TGTGCCACCAGCAGAGAGGGGAGCTCCTACGAGCAGTACTTC. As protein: CATSREGSSYEQYF. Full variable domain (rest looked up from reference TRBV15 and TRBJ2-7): DAMVIQNPRYQVTQFGKPVTLSCSQTLNHNVMYWYQQKSSQAPKLLFHYYDKDFNNEADTPDNFQSRRPNTSFCFLDIRSPGLGDTAMYLCATSREGSSYEQYFGPGTRLTVT.

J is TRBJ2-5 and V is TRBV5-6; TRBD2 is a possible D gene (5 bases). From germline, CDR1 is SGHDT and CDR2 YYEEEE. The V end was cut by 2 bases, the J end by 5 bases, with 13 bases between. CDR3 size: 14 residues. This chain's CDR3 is CASSFEGMGETQYF. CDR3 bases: TGTGCCAGCAGCTTCGAGGGAATGGGGGAGACCCAGTACTTC.

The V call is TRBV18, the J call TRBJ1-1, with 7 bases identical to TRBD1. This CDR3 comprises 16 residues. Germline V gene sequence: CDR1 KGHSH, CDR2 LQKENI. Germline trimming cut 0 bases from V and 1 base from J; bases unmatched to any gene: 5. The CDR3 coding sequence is TGTGCCAGCTCACCACCGAGCAGGGGGACGAACACTGAAGCTTTCTTT. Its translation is CASSPPSRGTNTEAFF.

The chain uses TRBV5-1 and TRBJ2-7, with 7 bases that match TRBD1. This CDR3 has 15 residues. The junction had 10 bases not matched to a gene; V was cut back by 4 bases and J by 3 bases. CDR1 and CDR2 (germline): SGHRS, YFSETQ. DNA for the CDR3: TGCGCCAGCAGCCGGCCTGAAGGGGGCGGCTACGAGCAGTACTTC. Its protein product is CASSRPEGGGYEQYF.

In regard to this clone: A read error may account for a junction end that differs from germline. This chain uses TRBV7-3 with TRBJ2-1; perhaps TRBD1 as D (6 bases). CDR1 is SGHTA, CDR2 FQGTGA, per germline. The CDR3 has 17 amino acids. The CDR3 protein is CASSLRVQGTSYNEQLF. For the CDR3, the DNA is TGTGCCAGCAGCTTAAGGGTACAGGGTACCTCCTACAATGAGCAGCTCTTC.

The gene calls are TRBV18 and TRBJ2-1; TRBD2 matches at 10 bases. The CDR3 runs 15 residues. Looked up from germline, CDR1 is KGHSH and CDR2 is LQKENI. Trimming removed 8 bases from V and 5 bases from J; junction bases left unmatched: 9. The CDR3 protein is CASRTSLAGDNEQFF. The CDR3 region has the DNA TGTGCCAGCCGCACCTCGCTAGCGGGGGACAATGAGCAGTTCTTC. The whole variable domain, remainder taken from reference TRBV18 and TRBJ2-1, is NAGVMQNPRHLVRRRGQEARLRCSPMKGHSHVYWYRQLPEEGLKFMVYLQKENIIDESGMPKERFSAEFPKEGPSILRIQQVVRGDSAAYFCASRTSLAGDNEQFFGPGTRLTVL.

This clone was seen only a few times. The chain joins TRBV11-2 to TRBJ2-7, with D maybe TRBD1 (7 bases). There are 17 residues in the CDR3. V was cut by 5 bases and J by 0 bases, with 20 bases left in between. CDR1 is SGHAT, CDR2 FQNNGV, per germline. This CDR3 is CASSHHSGGKSSYEQYF. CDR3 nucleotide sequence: TGTGCCAGCAGCCATCATTCAGGGGGGAAATCCTCCTACGAGCAGTACTTC.

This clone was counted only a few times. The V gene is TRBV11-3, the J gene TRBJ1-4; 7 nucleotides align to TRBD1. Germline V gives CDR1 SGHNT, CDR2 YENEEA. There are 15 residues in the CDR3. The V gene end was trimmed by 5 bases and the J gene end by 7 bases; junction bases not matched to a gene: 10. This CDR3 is CASSTLPGQIEKLFF. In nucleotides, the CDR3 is TGTGCCAGCAGCACCCTTCCGGGACAGATTGAAAAACTGTTTTTT.

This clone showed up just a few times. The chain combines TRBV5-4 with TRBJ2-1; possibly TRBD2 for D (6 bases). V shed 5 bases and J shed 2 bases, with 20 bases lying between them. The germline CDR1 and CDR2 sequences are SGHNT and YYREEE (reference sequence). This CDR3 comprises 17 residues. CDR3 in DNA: TGTGCCAGCAGTCGACCCCCCGGGGAGGCCGCCTACAATGAGCAGTTCTTC. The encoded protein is CASSRPPGEAAYNEQFF.

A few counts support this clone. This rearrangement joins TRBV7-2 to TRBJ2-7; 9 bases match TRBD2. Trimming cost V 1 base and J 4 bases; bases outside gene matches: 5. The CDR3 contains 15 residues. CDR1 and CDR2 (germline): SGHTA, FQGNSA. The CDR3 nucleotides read TGTGCCAGCAGCTTAGTGCGGGGGGGCGGGTACGAGCAGTACTTC. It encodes CASSLVRGGGYEQYF.

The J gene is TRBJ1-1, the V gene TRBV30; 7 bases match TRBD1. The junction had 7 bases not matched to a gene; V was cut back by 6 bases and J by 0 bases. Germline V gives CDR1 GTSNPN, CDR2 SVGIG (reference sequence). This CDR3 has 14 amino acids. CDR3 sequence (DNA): TGTGCCTGTACAGGGGTCATGGTGAACACTGAAGCTTTCTTT. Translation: CACTGVMVNTEAFF.

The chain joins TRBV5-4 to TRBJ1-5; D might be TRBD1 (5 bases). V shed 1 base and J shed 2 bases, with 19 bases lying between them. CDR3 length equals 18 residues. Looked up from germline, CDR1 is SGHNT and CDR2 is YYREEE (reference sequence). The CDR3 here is CASSLYRGTGEGNQPQHF. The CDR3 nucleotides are TGTGCCAGCAGCTTGTATCGGGGGACGGGGGAGGGCAATCAGCCCCAGCATTTT.

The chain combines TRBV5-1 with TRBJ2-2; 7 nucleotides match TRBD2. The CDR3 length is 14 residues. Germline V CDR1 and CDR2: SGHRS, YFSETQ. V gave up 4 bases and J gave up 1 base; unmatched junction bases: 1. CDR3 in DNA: TGCGCCAGCAGCCGGGGGGAGAACACCGGGGAGCTGTTTTTT. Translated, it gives CASSRGENTGELFF.

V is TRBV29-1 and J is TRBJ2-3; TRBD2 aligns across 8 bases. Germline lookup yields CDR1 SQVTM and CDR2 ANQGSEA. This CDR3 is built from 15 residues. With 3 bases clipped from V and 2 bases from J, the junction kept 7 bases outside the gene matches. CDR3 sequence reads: CSVDGSSGFTDTQYF. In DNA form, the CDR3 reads TGCAGCGTTGATGGCTCTAGCGGGTTCACAGATACGCAGTATTTT.

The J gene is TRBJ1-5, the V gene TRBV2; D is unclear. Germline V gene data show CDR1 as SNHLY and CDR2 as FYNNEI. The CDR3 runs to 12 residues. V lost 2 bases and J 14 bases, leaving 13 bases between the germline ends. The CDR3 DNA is TGTGCCAGCAGTGAAAGCGGAGCCGGAGAGCATTTT. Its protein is CASSESGAGEHF. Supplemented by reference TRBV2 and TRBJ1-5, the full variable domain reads EPEVTQTPSHQVTQMGQEVILRCVPISNHLYFYWYRQILGQKVEFLVSFYNNEISEKSEIFDDQFSVERPDGSNFTLKIRSTKLEDSAMYFCASSESGAGEHFGDGTRLSIL.

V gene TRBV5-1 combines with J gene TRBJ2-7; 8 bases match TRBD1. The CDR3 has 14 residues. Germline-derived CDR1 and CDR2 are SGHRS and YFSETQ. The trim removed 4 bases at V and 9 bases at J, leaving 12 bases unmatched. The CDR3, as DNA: TGCGCCAGCAGCACGACAGGGGTGACCTTTGGGCAGTACTTC. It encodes CASSTTGVTFGQYF.

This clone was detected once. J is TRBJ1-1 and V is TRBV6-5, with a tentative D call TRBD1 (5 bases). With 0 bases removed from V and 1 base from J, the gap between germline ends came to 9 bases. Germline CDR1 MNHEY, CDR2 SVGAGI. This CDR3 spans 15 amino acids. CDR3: CASSYSEGRNTEAFF. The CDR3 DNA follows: TGTGCCAGCAGTTACTCGGAGGGGAGGAACACTGAAGCTTTCTTT.